The TCR beta chain described here comes from a study of vaccination and CD4 T cells after COVID-19 (dated 2022 in TCRdb). With regard to the full study: SARS-CoV-2 positivity had been established in the convalescent patients by nasal swab PCR, and mild disease was recorded in eight to ten of these patients and severe disease in one. Six males and four females were included in the convalescent cohort, with two Hispanic individuals, seven Caucasians, two Asians and one multiracial person represented. Two doses of either the Pfizer-BioNTech BNT162b2 vaccine (n=8) or the Moderna mRNA-1273 vaccine (n=2) were administered to participants. Post-COVID blood samples from convalescent patients were collected a median of around 110 days after diagnosis, with a range of roughly 35 to 180 days. Post-vaccine blood samples were obtained a median of about 70 days after the second vaccine dose, with a range of about 14 to 250 days. Overlapping spike peptide pools from SARS-CoV-2 and from the common cold coronaviruses HCoV-NL63, HCoV-OC43 and HCoV-229E were used as culture stimuli. As controls, cultures received a CEFX viral epitope pool (the positive control), an HIV-1 Nef peptide pool (the negative control), or no peptide at all. In 9 to 11 COVID-19 convalescent patients and a handful of infection-naive healthy vaccine recipients, researchers compared the spike-specific CD4+ TCR repertoire from before mRNA vaccination with the repertoire from after. The paper's findings and limits, for the study overall: Relatively few convalescent patients were included in the study, and early timepoints after natural infection were not analyzed. In convalescent patients, a median approximately 90% of post-vaccine SARS-CoV-2-reactive clones were detected only after vaccination, suggesting vaccine-specific priming. In convalescent patients, nearly all vaccine-specific clones (304 of 307) were found to be mono-reactive for SARS-CoV-2 spike rather than cross-reactive with common cold coronaviruses. Although the median number of SARS-CoV-2-reactive clonotypes went up from some 23 after infection to more than 30 after vaccination, the increase was not significant.

The sample's treatment or condition, from its label and the paper: approximately 11-day PBMC culture with coronavirus spike peptide pools or control peptides (ViraFEST assay). The ViraFEST assay was used in the study, in which antigen-specific T cells were expanded with peptide pools and expanded clonotypes were subsequently identified by TCR sequencing. The convalescent patients' positive SARS-CoV-2 PCR tests were from March to December 2020, which was before the Alpha, Beta and Delta variants emerged in the United States. PBMCs were cultured at 1.5 million to 2.5 million per well in IMDM supplemented with approximately 4.7% human AB serum and 8.5 to 10 IU/ml IL-2, with about 9 ug/ml peptide pools added. Half of the culture medium was replaced with fresh IL-2-containing medium on days 3 and 7. After 10 days of culture, CD4+ T cells were isolated by negative selection with the EasySep CD4+ T cell isolation kit. PBMCs were separated from whole blood using Ficoll-Paque Plus gradient centrifugation and then either used fresh or cryopreserved at -140C. Each culture condition was generally run in triplicate wells.

Receptor amplification or capture employed PCR. DNA from cultured CD4+ T cells was subjected to TCR sequencing with the Oncomine TCR Beta short-read assay at the Johns Hopkins FTIC core. The QIAamp micro DNA kit was used to extract genomic DNA from the cultured CD4+ T cells. Oncomine TCR Beta libraries from cultured CD4+ T cells were pooled with unique dual indexes and sequenced on an Illumina iSeq 100. As for the original processing: Non-productive sequences were filtered out, and CDR3s that did not start with C, did not end with F or W, or were shorter than 7 amino acids were discarded. Antigen-specific clonotypes were identified using the MANAFEST web application through comparison of peptide-stimulated wells with reference and other culture wells. Positive clones required FDR below 0.05, an odds ratio above 5, and productive frequency above 0.1% in at least two of three replicate wells. A clonotype was classed as cross-reactive if the clonotype showed significant expansion both in SARS-CoV-2 spike wells and in at least one common cold coronavirus spike condition. Levenshtein distances (stringdist) and unrooted phylogenetic trees (ape) in R version 3.6.1 were used to assess CDR3 homology. TCRdb trimmed the raw reads at Q25, called clones with MiXCR and kept productive beta chains. When rows share a CDR3 protein, they turn into one entry using the most common DNA and genes. In this record, the V and J calls reflect TCRdb's handling and not the investigators' own analysis. The sample table holds some 13,000 distinct CDR3 sequences, of which about 30% were seen once. The ten most abundant clones make up about 12% of the sample.

V sheds 5 bases and J sheds 0 bases, leaving 5 bases between their ends. Including the terminal cysteine and phenylalanine, the CDR3 comprises 12 residues. The retained sequence is limited to the CDR3, 36 bases, with the frame set at the first base. CDR1 DFQATT and CDR2 SNEGSKA were looked up in the germline V gene (reference sequence). This clonotype showed up just a few times. Its cognate antigen has yet to be identified. No base qualities exist here, and no much larger clone lies one base off it. The sequenced sample consisted of CD4+ T cells from blood, cultured in vitro. The sequence joins TRBV20-1 to TRBJ1-5, with no confident D gene call. This sequence originates from a human donor who had recovered from COVID-19. The nucleotides are TGCAGTGCTCGGCCTAGCAATCAGCCCCAGCATTTT. The translation is CSARPSNQPQHF.